Shown below are 27 T cell receptor beta chains from a single sample sequenced in a study of blood T cell repertoires in COVID-19. Libraries were prepared by immunoSEQ multiplex PCR; TCRdb keeps only in-frame clonotypes and omits some of them. The sample has 300,000 to 400,000 clones; approximately 90% are singletons. Sequencing was done on a sample of PBMCs or T cells enriched from blood (not recorded which). Source of these receptors: a woman aged 25 to 39 who had been exposed to COVID-19.

The genes are TRBV12-5 and TRBJ1-2; 8 nucleotides agree with TRBD1. CDR3 length: 14 residues. Germline values: CDR1 LGHNT, CDR2 FRNRAP. With V trimmed by 6 bases and J by 6 bases, 9 bases remained unmatched. CDR3 sequence: CASGKQGDVNGYTF. The CDR3 coding sequence is TGTGCTAGTGGGAAACAGGGGGATGTAAATGGCTACACCTTC.

A few counts support this clone. The chain joins TRBV6-5 to TRBJ1-2; D not resolved. Trimming took off 0 bases at V and 4 bases at J, with 12 bases between the two ends. Germline V gene lookup returns CDR1 MNHEY and CDR2 SVGAGI. This CDR3 has 15 residues. The CDR3, as DNA: TGTGCCAGCAGTTACTCGGTCACAGCCCTCTATGGCTACACCTTC. Translation gives CASSYSVTALYGYTF.

The CDR3 is CASSYTESYGYTF. DNA for the CDR3: TGTGCCAGCAGTTACACTGAGAGCTATGGCTACACCTTC. V and J are TRBV6-2 or TRBV6-3 and TRBJ1-2, with D unresolved. The germline V gene has CDR1 MNHEY and CDR2 SVGEGT. CDR3 length: 13 residues. Trimming shortened V by 2 bases and J by 4 bases, and 8 bases separated the two germline ends.

This chain connects TRBV7-8 to TRBJ1-1; the D gene is possibly TRBD1 (5 bases). In germline, CDR1 is SGHVS, CDR2 FQNEAQ. The CDR3 length is 13 residues. The germline V and J ends were trimmed by 2 bases and 1 base, with 5 bases remaining between them. The CDR3 sequence: CASSLRGNTEAFF. CDR3 coding DNA: TGTGCCAGCAGCTTAAGGGGGAACACTGAAGCTTTCTTT.

The chain carries TRBV5-1 and TRBJ2-3, with 13 bases lining up with TRBD2. CDR1 is SGHRS, CDR2 YFSETQ, per germline. This CDR3 contains 16 residues. The trim removed 4 bases at V and 2 bases at J, leaving 4 bases unmatched. In nucleotides, the CDR3 is TGCGCCAGCAGCACGGGACTAGCGGGGAACACAGATACGCAGTATTTT. Translated: CASSTGLAGNTDTQYF.

This chain connects TRBV20-1 to TRBJ1-2, with D perhaps TRBD1 (6 bases). Germline V CDR1 and CDR2: DFQATT, SNEGSKA (reference sequence). There are 11 residues in the CDR3. V was pared by 7 bases and J by 5 bases, with 11 bases between. This CDR3 is CSVGADYGYTF. CDR3 DNA sequence: TGCAGTGTGGGGGCTGATTATGGCTACACCTTC.

The chain links TRBV24-1 to TRBJ2-2; D might be TRBD1 (6 bases). Germline-derived CDR1 and CDR2 are KGHDR and SFDVKD. CDR3 length: 17 residues. With 1 base removed from V and 3 bases from J, the gap between germline ends came to 14 bases. In DNA form, the CDR3 reads TGTGCCACCAGTGATTTATCAGCAGGGGCTTACACCGGGGAGCTGTTTTTT. This translates into CATSDLSAGAYTGELFF.

The V call is TRBV5-1, the J call TRBJ1-1; possible D gene TRBD1, 5 bases. Germline CDR1 reads SGHRS; CDR2 reads YFSETQ. CDR3 length: 14 amino acids. V lost 0 bases to trimming and J lost 4 bases, with 10 bases between them. CDR3 nucleotide sequence: TGCGCCAGCAGCTTGGGCGGGGGTGGCACTGAAGCTTTCTTT. Encoded protein: CASSLGGGGTEAFF.

V and J are TRBV7-8 and TRBJ1-1, with a weak D call TRBD1 (6 bases). CDR1 and CDR2 from the germline V gene are SGHVS and FQNEAQ. With 5 bases removed from V and 1 base from J, the gap between germline ends came to 11 bases. This CDR3 contains 14 residues. The CDR3 is CASSPRTENTEAFF. DNA for the CDR3: TGTGCCAGCAGCCCCCGGACAGAGAACACTGAAGCTTTCTTT.

This chain joins TRBV5-6 and TRBJ2-5; tentative D call: TRBD1 (5 bases). This CDR3 is 15 amino acids long. In germline, CDR1 is SGHDT, CDR2 YYEEEE. The germline V and J ends were trimmed by 4 bases and 5 bases, with 18 bases remaining between them. CDR3 in amino acids: CASSGVGVGEETQYF. DNA for the CDR3: TGTGCCAGCAGCGGCGTAGGGGTGGGCGAGGAGACCCAGTACTTC.

The rearrangement links TRBV19 to TRBJ2-7, with D possibly being TRBD2 (7 bases). V lost 4 bases to trimming and J lost 2 bases, with 15 bases between them. CDR1 and CDR2 (germline): LNHDA, SQIVND (reference sequence). This CDR3 has 15 residues. CDR3 nucleotides: TGTGCCAGTAGTACCGGAGGGGGGGGCGCCTACGAGCAGTACTTC. It is translated as CASSTGGGGAYEQYF. The full variable domain, with the rest looked up from reference TRBV19 and TRBJ2-7, is DGGITQSPKYLFRKEGQNVTLSCEQNLNHDAMYWYRQDPGQGLRLIYYSQIVNDFQKGDIAEGYSVSREKKESFPLTVTSAQKNPTAFYLCASSTGGGGAYEQYFGPGTRLTVT.

V gene TRBV2 combines with J gene TRBJ2-5; D unresolved. The CDR3 is 13 residues long. Germline CDR1 reads SNHLY; CDR2 reads FYNNEI. V was trimmed by 8 bases and J by 4 bases, leaving 14 bases between them. CDR3 amino acids: CASGIRVSETQYF. DNA of the CDR3: TGTGCCAGCGGAATCCGGGTATCAGAGACCCAGTACTTC.

The rearrangement links TRBV16 to TRBJ1-2; unclear D gene. Germline loops: CDR1 KGHSY, CDR2 FQNENV. Trimming pared 0 bases from V and 4 bases from J, leaving 15 bases between. This CDR3 is built from 16 residues. The CDR3 protein is CASSQSRAVGPYGYTF. The CDR3 region has the DNA TGTGCCAGCAGCCAATCACGCGCAGTTGGGCCCTATGGCTACACCTTC.

The chain combines TRBV28 with TRBJ1-1; the D gene is possibly TRBD1 (6 bases). Trimming shortened V by 5 bases and J by 2 bases, and 15 bases separated the two germline ends. The germline CDR1 and CDR2 sequences are MDHEN and SYDVKM. CDR3 length: 15 residues. CDR3 in amino acids: CASSVTQGPNTEAFF. The CDR3 region has the DNA TGTGCCAGCAGTGTCACACAGGGTCCCAACACTGAAGCTTTCTTT.

The chain recombines TRBV30 with TRBJ2-7; D perhaps matches TRBD1 (5 bases). The V end lost 2 bases, the J end lost 6 bases, and 11 bases lay between the germline ends. CDR3 length: 12 residues. Germline values: CDR1 GTSNPN, CDR2 SVGIG (reference sequence). The CDR3 sequence: CAWSSGPGEQYF. The CDR3 DNA follows: TGTGCCTGGAGTTCAGGGCCCGGCGAGCAGTACTTC.

This clone was seen once. This chain connects TRBV2 to TRBJ2-3; 7 bases map to TRBD1. With V trimmed by 9 bases and J by 0 bases, 3 bases remained unmatched. Germline loops: CDR1 SNHLY, CDR2 FYNNEI. This CDR3 contains 13 residues. The DNA for the CDR3 is TGTGCCAGATACAGGGGCAGCACAGATACGCAGTATTTT. This sequence encodes CARYRGSTDTQYF.

The chain recombines TRBV5-1 with TRBJ1-1, with 7 bases that match TRBD1. Looked up from germline, CDR1 is SGHRS and CDR2 is YFSETQ. This CDR3 has 15 amino acids. The junction had 10 bases not matched to a gene; V was cut back by 4 bases and J by 4 bases. DNA of the CDR3: TGCGCCAGCAGCATAACCCAGGACAGGAGCACTGAAGCTTTCTTT. This translates into CASSITQDRSTEAFF. The variable domain in full, completed from reference TRBV5-1 and TRBJ1-1, reads KAGVTQTPRYLIKTRGQQVTLSCSPISGHRSVSWYQQTPGQGLQFLFEYFSETQRNKGNFPGRFSGRQFSNSRSEMNVSTLELGDSALYLCASSITQDRSTEAFFGQGTRLTVV.

The chain couples TRBV5-1 to TRBJ2-7, with 7 bases identical to TRBD1. CDR3 length: 14 amino acids. The V gene's germline CDR1 is SGHRS and CDR2 YFSETQ. Losses at the gene ends were 3 bases for V and 2 bases for J; bases not matched to a gene: 5. CDR3 region: CASSSTGSTYEQYF. The CDR3 DNA reads TGCGCCAGCAGCTCGACAGGGTCTACCTACGAGCAGTACTTC.

The V and J genes are TRBV6-5 and TRBJ1-1; 9 bases match TRBD1. The CDR3 length is 12 residues. V dropped 8 bases and J dropped 9; count of bases not matched to a gene: 7. Germline V lookup: CDR1 MNHEY, CDR2 SVGAGI. CDR3 residues: CASVTGQGKAFF. The CDR3 nucleotides are TGTGCCAGCGTTACGGGACAGGGTAAAGCTTTCTTT.

The chain combines TRBV6-1 with TRBJ1-4, with 8 positions matching TRBD1. Germline CDR1 reads MNHNS; CDR2 reads SASEGT. The CDR3 sequence is 16 residues long. V lost 1 base to trimming and J lost 3 bases; unmatched junction nucleotides: 4. The CDR3 region has the DNA TGTGCCAGCAGTGAAGGCAGGGGGCTGGCTAATGAAAAACTGTTTTTT. Protein: CASSEGRGLANEKLFF.

The gene calls are TRBV9 and TRBJ2-7; D perhaps matches TRBD1 (6 bases). The CDR3 extends over 15 amino acids. Trimming shortened V by 0 bases and J by 4 bases, and 14 bases separated the two germline ends. Germline V gene lookup returns CDR1 SGDLS and CDR2 YYNGEE. The DNA for the CDR3 is TGTGCCAGCAGCGTAGGGTCAGGGGTGGGATACGAGCAGTACTTC. The encoded protein is CASSVGSGVGYEQYF.

This sequence joins TRBV11-2 and TRBJ1-1; D gene ambiguous. Germline V gene lookup returns CDR1 SGHAT and CDR2 FQNNGV. This CDR3 has 14 amino acids. Between the trimmed V and J ends, which lost 3 bases and 2 bases, there was a span of 10 bases. DNA of the CDR3: TGTGCCAGCAGCTTGTCAGAGGTTAACACTGAAGCTTTCTTT. Encoded protein: CASSLSEVNTEAFF.

The chain links TRBV29-1 to TRBJ1-1; TRBD1 aligns across 10 bases. Germline assignment: CDR1 SQVTM and CDR2 ANQGSEA. The ends lost 3 bases at V and 5 bases at J; junction bases unmatched: 6. The CDR3 has 14 residues. CDR3 loop: CSVETGGSRTEAFF. DNA of the CDR3: TGCAGCGTTGAGACAGGGGGCAGTAGGACTGAAGCTTTCTTT.

This clone has a handful of counts. V and J are TRBV13 and TRBJ2-7; D perhaps matches TRBD2 (5 bases). V was shortened by 5 bases and J by 0 bases, with 11 bases between the two germline ends. The germline V gene has CDR1 PRHDT and CDR2 FYEKMQ (reference sequence). The CDR3 totals 14 residues. This CDR3 reads CASSIAGVSYEQYF. The CDR3 DNA reads TGTGCCAGCAGCATAGCCGGGGTCTCCTACGAGCAGTACTTC.

The table lists this clone with a few counts. The rearrangement uses TRBV6-5 and TRBJ2-7; 10 bases match TRBD1. The CDR3 has 13 amino acids. V was pared by 5 bases and J by 8 bases, with 6 bases of the junction left unmatched. Germline assignment: CDR1 MNHEY and CDR2 SVGAGI. This chain's CDR3 is CASSPGTGAKQYF. The CDR3 coding sequence is TGTGCCAGCAGTCCCGGGACAGGGGCAAAGCAGTACTTC.

The chain combines TRBV6-5 with TRBJ2-5; TRBD1 is a possible D gene (5 bases). Per germline, CDR1 MNHEY and CDR2 SVGAGI. This CDR3 is 14 amino acids long. V dropped 7 bases and J dropped 3 bases, with 15 bases sitting between them. CDR3 bases: TGTGCCAGCACCCCCCTGGGGCAGGAAGAGACCCAGTACTTC. Residues: CASTPLGQEETQYF.

The chain employs TRBV9 and TRBJ2-1; 10 nucleotides match TRBD2. V lost 4 bases, J lost 8 bases, and 9 bases stayed unmatched. This CDR3 comprises 15 residues. Germline lookup yields CDR1 SGDLS and CDR2 YYNGEE. This CDR3 reads CASSLERGGFYEQFF. In DNA, the CDR3 is TGTGCCAGCAGCCTTGAGCGGGGGGGCTTCTATGAGCAGTTCTTC.